The sequence of this T cell receptor (beta chain) was determined in a study of blood T cells in healthy people across ages. The second PCR ran about 6 to 12 cycles with a sample-barcoded 5' primer and J-beta primers. MiXCR was run by TCRdb on the 5' RACE reads, yielding one entry per CDR3 protein. The sample yields 700,000 or so distinct CDR3 sequences, over 20% seen once. Details on this clonotype: Its antigen remains unidentified.

Healthy Caucasian individuals from Russia aged about 6 to 90 were enrolled as donors. Each sample provided at least 5 micrograms of extracted total RNA. Overall study findings and caveats: Unsorted PBMCs ruled out conclusive naive versus antigen-experienced comparison.

The specimen was blood. The clonotype originates from a man in his 70s in good health.

The CDR3 bases are TGTGCCAGCCGAAATGGGGCGGATGAAAAACTGTTTTTT. Translation: CASRNGADEKLFF. This rearrangement joins TRBV6-2 or TRBV6-3 to TRBJ1-4; tentative D call: TRBD1 (5 bases). The ends were cut back, 8 bases at V and 6 bases at J, with 13 bases in the middle. The CDR3 totals 13 residues. Germline V lookup: CDR1 MNHEY, CDR2 SVGEGT.